The clone carrying this TCR beta chain appeared a few times. Its specificity is unknown. In making TCR cDNA, 5'RACE template switching added a universal primer site and UMIs to it. TCRdb reprocessed the 5' RACE reads with MiXCR, giving one entry per CDR3 protein. The data contain some 340,000 distinct CDR3 sequences, over 8.5% of them singletons. The sample belongs to a study of T cells after yellow fever vaccination. For the study at large: Where fractions had low cell numbers, libraries were prepared from them with the SMART-Seq v4 Ultra Low Input RNA kit.

Broader study findings: Among all clonotypes, a small share was observed in both CD4 and CD8 compartments. Re-detected after boosting: most primary clones, 96% of CD4 and 80% to 90% of CD8.

Trimming left V 3 bases short and J 0 bases short, with 8 bases between. Germline CDR1 is DFQATT and CDR2 is SNEGSKA (reference sequence). The CDR3 length is 14 residues. This receptor was identified in a young man who received the YFV17D yellow fever vaccine. This sequence joins TRBV20-1 and TRBJ1-4, with D hard to call. Sequences were derived from CD4+ T cells sorted from PBMCs, sampled 45 days after the yellow fever booster vaccination. The CDR3 reads CSARGSATNEKLFF. The CDR3 coding sequence is TGCAGTGCTAGGGGGTCTGCAACTAATGAAAAACTGTTTTTT.